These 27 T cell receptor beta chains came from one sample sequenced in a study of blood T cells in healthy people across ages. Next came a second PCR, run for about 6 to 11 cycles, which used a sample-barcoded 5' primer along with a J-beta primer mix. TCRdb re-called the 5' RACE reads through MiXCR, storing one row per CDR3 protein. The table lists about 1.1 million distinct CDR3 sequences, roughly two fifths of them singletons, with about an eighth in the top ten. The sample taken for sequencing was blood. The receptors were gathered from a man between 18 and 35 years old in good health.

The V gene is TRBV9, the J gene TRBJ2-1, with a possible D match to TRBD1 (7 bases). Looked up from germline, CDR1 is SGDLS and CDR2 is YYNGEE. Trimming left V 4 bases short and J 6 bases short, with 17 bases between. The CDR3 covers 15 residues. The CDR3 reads CASSRQGGIFNEQFF. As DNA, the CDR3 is TGTGCCAGCAGCCGACAGGGCGGGATATTCAATGAGCAGTTCTTC. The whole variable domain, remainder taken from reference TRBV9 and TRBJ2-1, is DSGVTQTPKHLITATGQRVTLRCSPRSGDLSVYWYQQSLDQGLQFLIQYYNGEERAKGNILERFSAQQFPDLHSELNLSSLELGDSALYFCASSRQGGIFNEQFFGPGTRLTVL.

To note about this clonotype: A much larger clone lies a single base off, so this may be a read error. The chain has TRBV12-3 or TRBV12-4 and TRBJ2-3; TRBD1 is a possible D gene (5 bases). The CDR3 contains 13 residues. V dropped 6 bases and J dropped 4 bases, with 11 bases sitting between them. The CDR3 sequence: CASRPQGPDTQYF. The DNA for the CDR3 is TGTGCCAGCAGGCCCCAGGGTCCAGATACGCAGTATTTT.

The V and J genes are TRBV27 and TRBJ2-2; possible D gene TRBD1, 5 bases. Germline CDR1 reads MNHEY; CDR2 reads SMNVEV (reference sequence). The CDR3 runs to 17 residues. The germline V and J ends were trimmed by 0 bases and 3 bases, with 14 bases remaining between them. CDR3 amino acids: CASSLSQGEVDTGELFF. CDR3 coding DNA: TGTGCCAGCAGTTTATCCCAGGGCGAAGTAGACACCGGGGAGCTGTTTTTT.

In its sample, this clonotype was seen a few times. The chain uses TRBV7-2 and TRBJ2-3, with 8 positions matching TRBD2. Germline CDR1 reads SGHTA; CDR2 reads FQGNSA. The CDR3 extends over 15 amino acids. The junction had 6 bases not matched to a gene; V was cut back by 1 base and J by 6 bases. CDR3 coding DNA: TGTGCCAGCAGCTTAGTAGGCGTAGCGGGGGATACGCAGTATTTT. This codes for CASSLVGVAGDTQYF.

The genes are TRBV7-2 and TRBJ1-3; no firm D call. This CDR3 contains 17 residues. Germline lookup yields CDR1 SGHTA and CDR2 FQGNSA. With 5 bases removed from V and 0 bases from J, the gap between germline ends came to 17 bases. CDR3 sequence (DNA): TGTGCCAGCAGCACCCGCCTCGACGTATCCTCTGGAAACACCATATATTTT. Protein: CASSTRLDVSSGNTIYF.

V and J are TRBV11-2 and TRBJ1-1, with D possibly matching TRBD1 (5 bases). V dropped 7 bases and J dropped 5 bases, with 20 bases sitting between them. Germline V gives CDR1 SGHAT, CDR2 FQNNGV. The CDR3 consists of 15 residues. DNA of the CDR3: TGTGCCAGCACCGGCCCTCAGGGAGCGAGGACTGAAGCTTTCTTT. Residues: CASTGPQGARTEAFF.

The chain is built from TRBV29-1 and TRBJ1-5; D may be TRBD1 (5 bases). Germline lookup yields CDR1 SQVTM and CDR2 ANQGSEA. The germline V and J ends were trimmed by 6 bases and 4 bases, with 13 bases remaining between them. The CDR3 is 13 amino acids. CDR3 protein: CSVAGRGNQPQHF. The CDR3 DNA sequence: TGCAGCGTAGCGGGACGAGGGAATCAGCCCCAGCATTTT.

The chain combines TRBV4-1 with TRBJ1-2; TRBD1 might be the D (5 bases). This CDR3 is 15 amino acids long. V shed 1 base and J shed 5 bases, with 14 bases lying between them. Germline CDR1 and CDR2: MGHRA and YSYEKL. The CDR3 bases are TGCGCCAGCAGCCAAGGAGAGGCCAGGACATATGGCTACACCTTC. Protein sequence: CASSQGEARTYGYTF.

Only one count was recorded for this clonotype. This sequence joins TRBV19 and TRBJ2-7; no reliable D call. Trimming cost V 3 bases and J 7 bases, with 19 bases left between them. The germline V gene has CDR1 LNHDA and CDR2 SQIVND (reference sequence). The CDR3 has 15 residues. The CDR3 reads CASSILAGSYNEQYF. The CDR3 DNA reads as TGTGCCAGTAGTATTCTGGCCGGCTCCTACAATGAGCAGTACTTC.

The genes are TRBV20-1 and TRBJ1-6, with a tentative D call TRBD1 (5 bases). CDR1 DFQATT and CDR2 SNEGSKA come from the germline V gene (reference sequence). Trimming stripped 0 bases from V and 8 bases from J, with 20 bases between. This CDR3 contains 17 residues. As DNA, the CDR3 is TGCAGTGCTAGAGACTCACAGGCAGGGTTAAAGGATTCACCCCTCCACTTT. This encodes CSARDSQAGLKDSPLHF.

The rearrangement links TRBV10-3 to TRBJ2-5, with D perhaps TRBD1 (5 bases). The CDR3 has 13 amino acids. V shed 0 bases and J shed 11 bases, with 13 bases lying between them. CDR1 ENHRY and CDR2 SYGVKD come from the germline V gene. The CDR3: CAISESIGEKQYF. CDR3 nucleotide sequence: TGTGCCATCAGTGAGTCCATAGGGGAAAAGCAGTACTTC.

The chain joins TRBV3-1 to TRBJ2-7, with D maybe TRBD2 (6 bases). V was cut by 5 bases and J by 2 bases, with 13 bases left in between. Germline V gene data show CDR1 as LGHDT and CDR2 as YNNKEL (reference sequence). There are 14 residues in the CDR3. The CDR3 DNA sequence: TGTGCCAGCAGCACCGGCCGCGGGACCTACGAGCAGTACTTC. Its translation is CASSTGRGTYEQYF.

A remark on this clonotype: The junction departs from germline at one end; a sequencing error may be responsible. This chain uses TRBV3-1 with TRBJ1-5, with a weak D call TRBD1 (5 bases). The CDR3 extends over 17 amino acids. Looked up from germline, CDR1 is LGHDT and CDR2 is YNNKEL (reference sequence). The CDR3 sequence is CASRQDPSLQGDQPQHF. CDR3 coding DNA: TGTGCCAGCAGACAAGATCCCTCCTTACAAGGGGATCAGCCCCAGCATTTT.

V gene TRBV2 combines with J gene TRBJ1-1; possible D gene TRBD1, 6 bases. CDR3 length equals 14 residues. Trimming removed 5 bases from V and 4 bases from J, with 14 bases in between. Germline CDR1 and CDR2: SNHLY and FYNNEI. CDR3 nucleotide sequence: TGTGCCAGCAGTAACAGGGTAAGCGGCACTGAAGCTTTCTTT. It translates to CASSNRVSGTEAFF.

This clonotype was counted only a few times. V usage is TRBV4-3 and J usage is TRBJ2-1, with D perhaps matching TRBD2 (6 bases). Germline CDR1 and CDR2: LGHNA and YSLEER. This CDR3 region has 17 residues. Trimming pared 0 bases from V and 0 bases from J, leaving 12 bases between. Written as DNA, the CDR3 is TGCGCCAGCAGCCAAGAATGGGGACTCAGCTCCTACAATGAGCAGTTCTTC. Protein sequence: CASSQEWGLSSYNEQFF.

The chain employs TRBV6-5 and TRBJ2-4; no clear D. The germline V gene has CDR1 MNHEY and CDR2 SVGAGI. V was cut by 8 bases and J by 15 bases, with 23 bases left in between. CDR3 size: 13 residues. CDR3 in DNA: TGTGCCAGCGGGAAAACAGTCTCCTACGAGCGGTACTTC. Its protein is CASGKTVSYERYF.

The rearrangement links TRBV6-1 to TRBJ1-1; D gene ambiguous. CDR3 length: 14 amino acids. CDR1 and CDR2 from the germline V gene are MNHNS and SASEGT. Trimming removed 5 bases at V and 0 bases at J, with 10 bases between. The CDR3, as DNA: TGTGCCAGCAGTATTCGGACGGTGAACACTGAAGCTTTCTTT. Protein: CASSIRTVNTEAFF.

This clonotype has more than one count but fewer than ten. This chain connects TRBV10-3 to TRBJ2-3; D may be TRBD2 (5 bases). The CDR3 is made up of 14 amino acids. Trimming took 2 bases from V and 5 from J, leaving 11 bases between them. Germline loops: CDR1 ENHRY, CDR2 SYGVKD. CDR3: CAISEGLARDTQYF. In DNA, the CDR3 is TGTGCCATCAGTGAGGGGTTAGCGAGAGATACGCAGTATTTT.

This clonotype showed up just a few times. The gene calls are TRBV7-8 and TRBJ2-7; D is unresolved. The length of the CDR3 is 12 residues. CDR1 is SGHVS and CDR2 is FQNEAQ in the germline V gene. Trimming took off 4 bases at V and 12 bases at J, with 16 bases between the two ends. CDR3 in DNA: TGTGCCAGCAGCTCAGACAACACTCAGTTGTACTTC. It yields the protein CASSSDNTQLYF.

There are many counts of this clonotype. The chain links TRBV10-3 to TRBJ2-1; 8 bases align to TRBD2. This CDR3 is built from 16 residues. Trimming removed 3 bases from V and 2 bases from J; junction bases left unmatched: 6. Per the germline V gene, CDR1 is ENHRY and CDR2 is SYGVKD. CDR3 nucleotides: TGTGCCATCAGTGAACCCCCGGGACTAGCCTACAATGAGCAGTTCTTC. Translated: CAISEPPGLAYNEQFF.

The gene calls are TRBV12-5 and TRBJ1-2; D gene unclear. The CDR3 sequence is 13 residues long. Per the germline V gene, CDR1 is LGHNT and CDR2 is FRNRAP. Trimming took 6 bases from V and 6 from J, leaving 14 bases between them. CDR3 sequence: CASGPRPNDGYTF. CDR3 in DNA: TGTGCTAGTGGCCCCAGGCCGAACGATGGCTACACCTTC.

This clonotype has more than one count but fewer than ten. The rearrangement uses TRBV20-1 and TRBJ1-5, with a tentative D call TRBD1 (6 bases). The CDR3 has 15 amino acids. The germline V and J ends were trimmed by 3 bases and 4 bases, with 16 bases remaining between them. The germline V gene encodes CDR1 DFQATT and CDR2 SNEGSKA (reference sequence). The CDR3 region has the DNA TGCAGTGCTAGCCTAGGGGGTACAGTAAATCAGCCCCAGCATTTT. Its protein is CSASLGGTVNQPQHF.

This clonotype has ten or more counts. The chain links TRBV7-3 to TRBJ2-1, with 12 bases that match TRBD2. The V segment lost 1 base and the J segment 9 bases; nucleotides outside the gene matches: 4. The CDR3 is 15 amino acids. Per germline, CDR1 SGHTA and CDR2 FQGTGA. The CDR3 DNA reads TGTGCCAGCAGCTTAAGTTCTAGCGGGGGGGCTGAGCAGTTCTTC. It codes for CASSLSSSGGAEQFF.

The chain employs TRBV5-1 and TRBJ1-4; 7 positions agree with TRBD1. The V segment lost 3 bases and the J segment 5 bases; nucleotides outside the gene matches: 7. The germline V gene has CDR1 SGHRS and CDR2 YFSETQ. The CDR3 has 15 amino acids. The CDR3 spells CASSSSDRRNEKLFF. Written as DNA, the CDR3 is TGCGCCAGCAGCTCCTCGGACAGGCGAAATGAAAAACTGTTTTTT.

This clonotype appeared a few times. The CDR3 sequence: CATRHRSRFGQFF. The CDR3 DNA follows: TGTGCCACCAGACACAGGTCCCGATTTGGGCAGTTCTTC. The chain combines TRBV15 with TRBJ2-1; TRBD1 might be the D (5 bases). The CDR3 sequence is 13 residues long. Germline lookup yields CDR1 LNHNV and CDR2 YYDKDF (reference sequence). Trimming took 6 bases from V and 12 from J, leaving 18 bases between them.

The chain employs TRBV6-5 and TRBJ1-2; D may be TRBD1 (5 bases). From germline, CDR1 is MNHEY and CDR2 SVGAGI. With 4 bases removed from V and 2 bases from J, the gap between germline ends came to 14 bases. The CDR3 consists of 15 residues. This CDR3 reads CASSSFHDRNYGYTF. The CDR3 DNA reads TGTGCCAGCAGTTCGTTCCATGACAGAAACTATGGCTACACCTTC.

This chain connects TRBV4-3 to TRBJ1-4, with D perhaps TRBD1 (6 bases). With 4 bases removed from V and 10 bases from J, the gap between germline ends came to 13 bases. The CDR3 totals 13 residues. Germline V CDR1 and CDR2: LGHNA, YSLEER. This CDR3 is CASSPQGFGKLFF. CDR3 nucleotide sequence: TGCGCCAGCAGCCCACAGGGTTTTGGAAAACTGTTTTTT.